The text below deals with one T cell receptor (beta chain). This clonotype was found a few times. The target of this receptor is not known. Per-base quality was not reported, and no clone a single base away is much larger than it. The sample originates from a study of vaccination and CD4 T cells after COVID-19 (dated by TCRdb to between 2021 and 2024). Context from the whole study: Convalescent patients had a positive SARS-CoV-2 result on nasal swab PCR, and of these patients, nine had mild disease and one had severe disease. Six males and four females were included in the convalescent cohort, with two Hispanic individuals, seven Caucasians, two Asians and one multiracial person represented. Each participant got two doses of either the Pfizer-BioNTech BNT162b2 vaccine (n=8) or the Moderna mRNA-1273 vaccine (n=2). Post-COVID blood samples from convalescent patients were collected a median of 101 days after diagnosis, with a range of roughly 35 to 170 days. Post-vaccine blood samples were taken a median of around 68 days after the second vaccine dose, with a range of roughly 13 to 250 days. Overlapping spike peptide pools from SARS-CoV-2 and from the common cold coronaviruses HCoV-NL63, HCoV-OC43 and HCoV-229E were used as culture stimuli. Control cultures received a CEFX viral epitope pool as the positive control, an HIV-1 Nef peptide pool as the negative control, or no peptide. In 10 COVID-19 convalescent patients and a handful of infection-naive healthy vaccine recipients, the spike-specific CD4+ TCR repertoire before mRNA vaccination was compared with the repertoire after mRNA vaccination.

Summary of the overall study and its limitations: Although the median number of SARS-CoV-2-reactive clonotypes went up from around 20 after infection to some 38 after vaccination, the increase was not significant. In convalescent patients, nearly all vaccine-specific clones (304 of 307) were found to be mono-reactive for SARS-CoV-2 spike rather than cross-reactive with common cold coronaviruses. Among convalescent patients, a median 86.3% of the SARS-CoV-2-reactive clones seen after vaccination appeared only after vaccination, which suggests priming specific to the vaccine. The study included relatively few convalescent patients and did not analyze early timepoints after natural infection.

What this sample's treatment or condition label stands for: roughly 11-day PBMC culture with coronavirus spike peptide pools or control peptides (ViraFEST assay). The ViraFEST assay was used in the study, in which antigen-specific T cells were expanded with peptide pools and expanded clonotypes were subsequently identified by TCR sequencing. The convalescent patients' positive SARS-CoV-2 PCR tests fell between March and December 2020, which was before the Alpha, Beta and Delta variants emerged in the United States. Each well held approximately 2 million PBMCs cultured in IMDM containing approximately 5% human AB serum and approximately 9.1 IU/ml IL-2, with 10 ug/ml peptide pools added. Half of the culture medium was replaced with fresh IL-2-containing medium on days 3 and 7. CD4+ T cells were isolated after less than twelve days of culture through negative selection using the EasySep CD4+ T cell isolation kit. PBMCs were separated from whole blood using Ficoll-Paque Plus gradient centrifugation and then either used fresh or cryopreserved at -140C. Culture conditions were generally each tested in triplicate wells.

Library generation was performed with PCR. DNA from cultured CD4+ T cells underwent TCR sequencing with the Oncomine TCR Beta short-read assay at the Johns Hopkins FTIC core. The QIAamp micro DNA kit was used to extract genomic DNA from the cultured CD4+ T cells. Oncomine TCR Beta libraries made from cultured CD4+ T cells were pooled using unique dual indexes and sequenced on an Illumina iSeq 100. As for the original processing: Non-productive sequences were removed, and CDR3s that did not start with C, did not end with F or W, or were shorter than 7 amino acids were discarded. Antigen-specific clonotypes were identified with the MANAFEST web application by comparing peptide-stimulated wells with reference and other culture wells. Positive clones required FDR below 0.05, an odds ratio above 5, and productive frequency above 0.1% in at least two of three replicate wells. A clonotype was classed as cross-reactive if the clonotype showed significant expansion both in SARS-CoV-2 spike wells and in at least one common cold coronavirus spike condition. CDR3 homology was assessed with Levenshtein distances (stringdist) and unrooted phylogenetic trees (ape) in R version 3.6.1. TCRdb reprocessing: public reads trimmed at Q25 with fastp, clones called with MiXCR, in-frame beta chains kept. Every CDR3 protein is listed once, alongside the most common genes and DNA of its rows. Here the V and J calls rest on TCRdb's processing, not on the authors' analysis. Here the sample has some 18,000 distinct CDR3 sequences; around 45% occur a single time. More than 6.5% of the sample is taken by the ten largest.

This receptor was obtained from a human donor who had recovered from COVID-19. Sequencing used CD4+ T cells from blood, cultured in vitro, obtained after SARS-CoV-2 vaccination.

The CDR3 has the sequence CASSWTRASGNTGELFF. The sequence in DNA is TGTGCCAGCAGCTGGACGAGGGCTAGCGGTAACACCGGGGAGCTGTTTTTT. The sequence joins TRBV7-6 to TRBJ2-2; the junction holds 7 bases that match TRBD2. Inclusive of the bounding cysteine and phenylalanine, the CDR3 is 17 residues long. The kept DNA is CDR3 alone, 51 bases in frame from the first base. CDR1 and CDR2 are read off the germline V gene as SGHVS and FNYEAQ. Germline trimming amounts to 4 bases on V and 2 bases on J, with 10 as the count of junction bases outside the gene matches.